This TCR beta chain was sequenced during a study of T cells in Graves' hyperthyroidism and ophthalmopathy. There were TCR beta CDR3 regions amplified from RNA transcripts. HTBI primers were used for first-round RT-PCR of the TCR CDR3. TCRdb re-called the multiplex PCR reads with MiXCR, one entry per CDR3 protein. The table lists hundreds of thousands of distinct CDR3 sequences, 35% to 40% of them singletons. The CDR3 runs 13 residues. CDR1 and CDR2 (germline): SEHNR, FQNEAQ (reference sequence). Trimming took off 5 bases at V and 7 bases at J, with 11 bases between the two ends. The V and J genes are TRBV7-9 and TRBJ2-2; D unresolved. This TCR was sampled from a man aged 18 to 30 with Graves' hyperthyroidism. Sequencing was done on a sample of blood. In DNA, the CDR3 is TGTGCCAGCAGCCCGGCCCCGGGCGGGGAGCTGTTTTTT. It specifies CASSPAPGGELFF.